This is a list of T cell receptor beta chains from one sample in a study of T cells in narcolepsy. Generated by immunoSEQ multiplex PCR, the TCRdb table keeps only in-frame clones and is missing some. The table has fewer than 35,000 clones, roughly four fifths seen once. Sequencing was done on a sample of CD45RA- memory CD4+ T cells from PBMCs. Receptor source: a human donor with narcolepsy. Each CDR3 is given with its conserved first and last residue. A D gene is named only where the DNA matches it firmly. Clone size is shown for a subset of rows, as once, few, many or a class of expanded clone.

14 TRBJ1-5 TRBV12-5 - - CASAQDLIEQPQHF TGTGCTAGTGCCCAGGACCTGATAGAACAGCCCCAGCATTTT
13 TRBJ1-2 TRBV11-2 - once CASSLREPGGYTF TGTGCCAGCAGCTTAAGGGAGCCGGGGGGCTACACCTTC
15 TRBJ1-6 TRBV7-2 TRBD1 once CASSLDGTDNSPLHF TGTGCCAGCAGCTTAGATGGGACAGACAATTCACCCCTCCACTTT
16 TRBJ1-5 TRBV15 - - CATSREGGRVNQPQHF TGTGCCACCAGCAGAGAAGGGGGAAGGGTCAATCAGCCCCAGCATTTT
17 TRBJ2-2 TRBV5-4 TRBD2 - CASSPWTSGGATGELFF TGTGCCAGCAGCCCCTGGACTAGCGGGGGGGCAACCGGGGAGCTGTTTTTT
15 TRBJ2-7 TRBV7-2 TRBD1 - CASSPWGQGSYEQYF TGTGCCAGCAGCCCCTGGGGACAGGGCTCCTACGAGCAGTACTTC
14 TRBJ1-1 TRBV9 - once CASSLLDKNTEAFF TGTGCCAGCAGCCTTCTCGACAAGAACACTGAAGCTTTCTTT
17 TRBJ2-1 TRBV19 - few CASTPDVGRRVRGEQFF TGTGCCAGTACCCCGGACGTGGGGAGAAGGGTGCGTGGTGAGCAGTTCTTC
13 TRBJ1-3 TRBV19 TRBD1 - CASIDRVGNTIYF TGTGCCAGTATAGACAGGGTCGGAAACACCATATATTTT
16 TRBJ2-3 TRBV5-1 TRBD2 - CASSFTAGGRTDTQYF TGCGCCAGCAGCTTTACAGCGGGGGGGAGGACAGATACGCAGTATTTT